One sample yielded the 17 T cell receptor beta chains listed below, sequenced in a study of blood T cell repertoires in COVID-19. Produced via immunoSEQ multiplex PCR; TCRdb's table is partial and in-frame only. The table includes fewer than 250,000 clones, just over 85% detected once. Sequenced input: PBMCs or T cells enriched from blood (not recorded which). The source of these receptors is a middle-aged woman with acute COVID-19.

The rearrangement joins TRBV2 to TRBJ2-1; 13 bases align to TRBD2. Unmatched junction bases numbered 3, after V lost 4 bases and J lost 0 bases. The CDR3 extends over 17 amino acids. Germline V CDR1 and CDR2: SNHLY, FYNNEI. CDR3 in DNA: TGTGCCAGCAGTGCACTAGCGGGAGGGCCCTCCTACAATGAGCAGTTCTTC. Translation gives CASSALAGGPSYNEQFF. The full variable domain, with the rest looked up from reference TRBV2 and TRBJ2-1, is EPEVTQTPSHQVTQMGQEVILRCVPISNHLYFYWYRQILGQKVEFLVSFYNNEISEKSEIFDDQFSVERPDGSNFTLKIRSTKLEDSAMYFCASSALAGGPSYNEQFFGPGTRLTVL.

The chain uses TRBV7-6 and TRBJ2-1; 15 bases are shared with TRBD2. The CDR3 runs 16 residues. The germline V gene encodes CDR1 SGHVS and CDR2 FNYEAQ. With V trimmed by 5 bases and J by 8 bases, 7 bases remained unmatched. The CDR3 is CASSPRTSGRGDEQFF. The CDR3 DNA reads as TGTGCCAGCAGCCCCCGGACTAGCGGGAGGGGCGATGAGCAGTTCTTC.

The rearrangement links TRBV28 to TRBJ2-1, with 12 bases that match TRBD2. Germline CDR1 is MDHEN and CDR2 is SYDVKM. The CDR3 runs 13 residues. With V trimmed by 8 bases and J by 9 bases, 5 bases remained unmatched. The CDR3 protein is CASHRTSGIEQFF. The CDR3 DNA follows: TGTGCCAGCCACCGGACTAGCGGGATTGAGCAGTTCTTC.

The CDR3 DNA follows: TGTGCCAGCAGCTCTACCAGCGGGAACTCCTACGAGCAGTACTTC. This translates into CASSSTSGNSYEQYF. V is TRBV11-2 and J is TRBJ2-7; 7 nucleotides line up with TRBD2. Looked up from germline, CDR1 is SGHAT and CDR2 is FQNNGV. This CDR3 spans 15 amino acids. The ends lost 4 bases at V and 0 bases at J; junction bases unmatched: 6.

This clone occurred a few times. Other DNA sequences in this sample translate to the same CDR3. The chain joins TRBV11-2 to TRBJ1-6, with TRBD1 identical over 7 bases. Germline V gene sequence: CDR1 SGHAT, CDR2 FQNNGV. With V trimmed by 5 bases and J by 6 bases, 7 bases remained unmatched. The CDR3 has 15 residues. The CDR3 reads CASSLGTAPNSPLHF. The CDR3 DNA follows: TGTGCCAGCAGCCTTGGGACAGCTCCTAATTCACCCCTCCACTTT.

The CDR3 DNA sequence: TGTGCCAGCAGCCCCCGGACTAGCGGGACCTACTCCTACGAGCAGTACTTC. Translation: CASSPRTSGTYSYEQYF. This chain uses TRBV27 with TRBJ2-7; TRBD2 aligns across 12 bases. Germline V gives CDR1 MNHEY, CDR2 SMNVEV (reference sequence). V gave up 6 bases and J gave up 0 bases; unmatched junction bases: 9. This CDR3 comprises 17 residues.

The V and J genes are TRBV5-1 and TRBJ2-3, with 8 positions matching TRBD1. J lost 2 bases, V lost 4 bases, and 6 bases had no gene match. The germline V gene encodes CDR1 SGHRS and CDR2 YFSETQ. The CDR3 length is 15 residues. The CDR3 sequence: CASSTGQGITDTQYF. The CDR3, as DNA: TGCGCCAGCAGCACTGGACAGGGAATCACAGATACGCAGTATTTT.

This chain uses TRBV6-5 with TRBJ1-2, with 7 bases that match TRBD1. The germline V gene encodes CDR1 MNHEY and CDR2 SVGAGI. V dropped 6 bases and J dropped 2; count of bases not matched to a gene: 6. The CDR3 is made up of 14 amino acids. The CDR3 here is CASSRTGGNYGYTF. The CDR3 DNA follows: TGTGCCAGCAGCCGGACAGGTGGAAACTATGGCTACACCTTC.

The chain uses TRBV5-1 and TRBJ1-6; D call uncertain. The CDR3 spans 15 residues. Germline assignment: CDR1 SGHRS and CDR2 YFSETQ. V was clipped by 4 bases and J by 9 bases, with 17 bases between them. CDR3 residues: CASSPLRAGSSPLHF. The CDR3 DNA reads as TGCGCCAGCAGCCCCTTGAGGGCCGGGAGTTCACCCCTCCACTTT. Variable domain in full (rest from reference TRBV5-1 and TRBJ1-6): KAGVTQTPRYLIKTRGQQVTLSCSPISGHRSVSWYQQTPGQGLQFLFEYFSETQRNKGNFPGRFSGRQFSNSRSEMNVSTLELGDSALYLCASSPLRAGSSPLHFGNGTRLTVT.

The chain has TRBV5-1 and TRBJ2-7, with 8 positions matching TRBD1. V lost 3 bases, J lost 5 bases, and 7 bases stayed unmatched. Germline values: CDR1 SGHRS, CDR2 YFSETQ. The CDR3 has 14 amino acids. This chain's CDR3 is CASSSRGRQDEQYF. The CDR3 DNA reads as TGCGCCAGCAGCTCCAGGGGGCGCCAGGACGAGCAGTACTTC.

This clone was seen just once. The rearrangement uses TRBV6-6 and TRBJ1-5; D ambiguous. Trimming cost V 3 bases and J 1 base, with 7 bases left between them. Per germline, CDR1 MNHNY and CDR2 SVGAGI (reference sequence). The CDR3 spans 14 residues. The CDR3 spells CASSYGRSNQPQHF. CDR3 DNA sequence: TGTGCCAGCAGTTATGGCAGAAGCAATCAGCCCCAGCATTTT.

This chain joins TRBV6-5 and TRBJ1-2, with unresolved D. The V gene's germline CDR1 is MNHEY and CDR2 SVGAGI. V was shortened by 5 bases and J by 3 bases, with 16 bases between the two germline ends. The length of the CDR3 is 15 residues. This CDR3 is CASSPGGQRHYGYTF. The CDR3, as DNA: TGTGCCAGCAGTCCCGGCGGGCAGAGGCACTATGGCTACACCTTC.

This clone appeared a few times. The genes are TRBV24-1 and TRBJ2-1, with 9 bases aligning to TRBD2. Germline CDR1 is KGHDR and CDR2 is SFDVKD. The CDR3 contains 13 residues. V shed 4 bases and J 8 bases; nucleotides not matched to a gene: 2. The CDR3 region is CATSEAGGDEQFF. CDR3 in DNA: TGTGCCACCAGTGAAGCGGGAGGTGATGAGCAGTTCTTC.

Written as DNA, the CDR3 is TGTGCCAGCAGCCCTCAAAGGGGTGCGGGGGAGCTGTTTTTT. It is translated as CASSPQRGAGELFF. V and J are TRBV7-9 and TRBJ2-2, with D possibly being TRBD1 (5 bases). CDR3 length: 14 amino acids. Trimming took off 5 bases at V and 8 bases at J, with 15 bases between the two ends. CDR1 is SEHNR and CDR2 is FQNEAQ in the germline V gene (reference sequence).

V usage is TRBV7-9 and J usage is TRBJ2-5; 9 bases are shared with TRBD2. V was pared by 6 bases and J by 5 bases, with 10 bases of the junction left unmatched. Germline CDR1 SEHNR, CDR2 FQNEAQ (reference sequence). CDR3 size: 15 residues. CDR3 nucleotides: TGTGCCAGCAGATCTGCGGGACTAGCTGCGGAGACCCAGTACTTC. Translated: CASRSAGLAAETQYF.

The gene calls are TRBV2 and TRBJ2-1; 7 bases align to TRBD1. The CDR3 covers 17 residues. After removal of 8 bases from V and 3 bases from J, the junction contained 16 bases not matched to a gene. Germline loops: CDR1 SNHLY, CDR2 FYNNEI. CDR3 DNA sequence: TGTGCCAGCGGGTCCTCCTCCGGGACAGCAATCTACAATGAGCAGTTCTTC. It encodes CASGSSSGTAIYNEQFF.

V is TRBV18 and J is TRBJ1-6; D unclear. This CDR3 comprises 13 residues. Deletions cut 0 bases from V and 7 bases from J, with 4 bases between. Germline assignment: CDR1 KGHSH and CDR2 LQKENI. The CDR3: CASSPPTNSPLHF. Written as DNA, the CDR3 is TGTGCCAGCTCACCACCGACAAATTCACCCCTCCACTTT.